This TCR beta chain was captured in a study of CD4 and CD8 cells across lung adenocarcinoma regions (dated by TCRdb to about 2018). About the study as a whole: The study compared tumor centers with tumor margins to examine intratumor heterogeneity of the T cell receptor repertoire.

Measured from the cysteine to the phenylalanine, the CDR3 is 16 residues long. Only the CDR3 DNA stays, 48 bases, in frame from base 1. CDR1 and CDR2, per the germline V gene (reference sequence), are SEHNR and FQNEAQ. This clonotype came up once. The antigen it recognizes is unknown. At one boundary the junction diverges from the germline segment, which might be a read error. Donors were patients with localized lung adenocarcinoma, a subtype of non-small cell lung cancer. Samples were obtained from the centers of localized lung adenocarcinomas. For TCR repertoire analysis, CD8+ T cells from tumor tissue were profiled apart from CD4+ T cells. Libraries were built with PCR. The sequencer was a HiSeq X Ten. The raw public data were reprocessed by TCRdb itself: fastp quality trimming at Q25, MiXCR clonotype calling, in-frame beta chains only. One record per CDR3 amino acid sequence lists the most common genes and DNA. This sample comprises approximately 8,800 distinct CDR3 sequences, 45% to 60% of them detected only once. The leading ten clones occupy about 20% of the sample.

The TCR sequence derives from a female donor with lung adenocarcinoma. The CD4 and CD8 labels of this study may be unreliable. The specimen was CD8+ T cells from the center of a lung tumor. In the paper's terms, the cell subset or site label means: tumor center region. The rearrangement joined TRBV7-9 to TRBJ2-3; the D gene cannot be named for sure. The nucleotides read TGTGCCAGCAGTCGTTCTGGGCGGAGACCCAAAGATACGCAGTATTTC. Translated, this gives CASSRSGRRPKDTQYF.